The clone carrying this T cell receptor beta chain has more than one count but fewer than ten. Its antigen is unknown. The V gene end was trimmed by 5 bases and the J gene end by 4 bases; junction bases not matched to a gene: 7. This CDR3 is built from 14 residues. CDR1 is SGHAT and CDR2 is FQNNGV in the germline V gene. These data belong to a study of identical twins. Findings and limits, study-wide: Modelling approaches yielded underestimates of out-of-frame TCR alpha sharing between monozygotic twins. Clonotypes of the beta chain that were abundant in cord blood carried fewer insertions (memory repertoires showed none).

TCRdb fed the 5' RACE reads into MiXCR, producing one record per CDR3 protein. The table shows approximately 680,000 distinct CDR3 sequences, with just over 7% occurring only once. The same specimen was also included in a second study, on yellow fever vaccine responses in identical twins.

The sequence derives from a young woman in good health. The chain is built from TRBV11-2 and TRBJ2-5; 7 bases map to TRBD2. The specimen was PBMCs. CDR3 DNA sequence: TGTGCCAGCAGCGCCAGCGGGGAGGGAGAGACCCAGTACTTC. This gives the protein CASSASGEGETQYF.